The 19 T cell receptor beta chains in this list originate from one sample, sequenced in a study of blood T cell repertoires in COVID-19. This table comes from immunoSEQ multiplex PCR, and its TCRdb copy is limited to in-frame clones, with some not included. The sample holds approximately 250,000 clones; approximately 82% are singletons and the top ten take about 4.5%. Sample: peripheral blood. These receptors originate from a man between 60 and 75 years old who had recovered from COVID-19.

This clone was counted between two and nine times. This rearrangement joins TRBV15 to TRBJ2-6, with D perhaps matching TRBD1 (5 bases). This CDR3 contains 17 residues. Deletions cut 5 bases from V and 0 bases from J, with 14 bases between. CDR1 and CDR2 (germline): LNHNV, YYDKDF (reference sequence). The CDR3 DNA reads TGTGCCACCAGCGGGGCCGTGACCCTCTCTGGGGCCAACGTCCTGACTTTC. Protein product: CATSGAVTLSGANVLTF.

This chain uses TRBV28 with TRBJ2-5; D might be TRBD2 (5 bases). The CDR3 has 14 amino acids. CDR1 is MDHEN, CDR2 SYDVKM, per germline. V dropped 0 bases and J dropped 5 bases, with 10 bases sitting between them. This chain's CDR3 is CASSLWASRETQYF. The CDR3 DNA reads TGTGCCAGCAGTTTATGGGCTAGCCGGGAGACCCAGTACTTC.

The CDR3 loop reads CASSRRGAQETQYF. The DNA for the CDR3 is TGTGCCAGCAGCCGTCGGGGGGCCCAAGAGACCCAGTACTTC. V usage is TRBV9 and J usage is TRBJ2-5; a weak D match, TRBD2 (7 bases). V dropped 4 bases and J dropped 1 base, with 11 bases sitting between them. The CDR3 is 14 amino acids. Germline lookup yields CDR1 SGDLS and CDR2 YYNGEE.

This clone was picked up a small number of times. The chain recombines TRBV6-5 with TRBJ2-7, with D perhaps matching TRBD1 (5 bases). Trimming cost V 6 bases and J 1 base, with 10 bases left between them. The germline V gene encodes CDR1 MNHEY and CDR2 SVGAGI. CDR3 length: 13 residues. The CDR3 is CASRNRQSYEQYF. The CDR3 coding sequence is TGTGCCAGCAGGAATAGACAGTCCTACGAGCAGTACTTC.

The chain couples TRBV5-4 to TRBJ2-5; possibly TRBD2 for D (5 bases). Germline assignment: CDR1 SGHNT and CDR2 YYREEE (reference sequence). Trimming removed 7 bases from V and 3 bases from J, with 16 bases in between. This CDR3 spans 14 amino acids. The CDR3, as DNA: TGTGCCAGCCGTAGGTCAGGAGGTAAAGAGACCCAGTACTTC. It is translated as CASRRSGGKETQYF.

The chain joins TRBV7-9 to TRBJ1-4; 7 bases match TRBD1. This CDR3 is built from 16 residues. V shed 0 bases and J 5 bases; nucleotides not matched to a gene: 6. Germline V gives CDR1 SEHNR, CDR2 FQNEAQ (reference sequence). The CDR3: CASSLAAGTVNEKLFF. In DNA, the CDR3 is TGTGCCAGCAGCTTAGCGGCCGGGACAGTGAATGAAAAACTGTTTTTT.

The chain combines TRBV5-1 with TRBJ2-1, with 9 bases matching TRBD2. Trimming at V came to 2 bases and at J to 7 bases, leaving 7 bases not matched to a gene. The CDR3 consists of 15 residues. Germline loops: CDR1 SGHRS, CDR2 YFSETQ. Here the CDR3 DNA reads TGCGCCAGCAGCTTCGCGGGAGGGCCAGGGAATGAGCAGTTCTTC. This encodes CASSFAGGPGNEQFF.

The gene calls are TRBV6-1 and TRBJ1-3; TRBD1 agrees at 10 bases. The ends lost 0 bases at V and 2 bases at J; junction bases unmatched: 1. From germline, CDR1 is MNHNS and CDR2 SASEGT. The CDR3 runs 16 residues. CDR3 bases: TGTGCCAGCAGTGAAGCCGGGACAGGGGCTGGAAACACCATATATTTT. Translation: CASSEAGTGAGNTIYF.

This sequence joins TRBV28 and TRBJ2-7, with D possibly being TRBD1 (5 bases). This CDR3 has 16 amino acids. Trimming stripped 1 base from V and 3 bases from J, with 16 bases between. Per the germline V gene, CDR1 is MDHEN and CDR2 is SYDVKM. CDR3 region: CASSLLSTAGLYEQYF. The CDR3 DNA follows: TGTGCCAGCAGTTTATTATCGACAGCCGGCCTCTACGAGCAGTACTTC.

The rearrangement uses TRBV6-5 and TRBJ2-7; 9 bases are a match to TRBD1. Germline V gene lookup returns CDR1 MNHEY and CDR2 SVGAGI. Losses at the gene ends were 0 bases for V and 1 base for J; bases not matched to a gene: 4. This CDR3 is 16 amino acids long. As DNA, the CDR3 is TGTGCCAGCAGTTACTCCTCCGGGACAGGGTCCTACGAGCAGTACTTC. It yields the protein CASSYSSGTGSYEQYF.

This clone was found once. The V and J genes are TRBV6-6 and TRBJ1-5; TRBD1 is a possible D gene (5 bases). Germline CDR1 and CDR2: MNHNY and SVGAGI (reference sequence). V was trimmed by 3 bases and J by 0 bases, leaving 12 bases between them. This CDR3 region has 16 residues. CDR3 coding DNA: TGTGCCAGCAGTTATCGGCAGGGCCTTAGCAATCAGCCCCAGCATTTT. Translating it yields CASSYRQGLSNQPQHF.

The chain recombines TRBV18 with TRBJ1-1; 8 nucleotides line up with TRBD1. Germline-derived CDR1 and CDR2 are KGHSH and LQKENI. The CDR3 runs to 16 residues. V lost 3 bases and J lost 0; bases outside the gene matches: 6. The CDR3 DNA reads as TGTGCCAGCTCACCCAGGACAGGGCAATTGAACACTGAAGCTTTCTTT. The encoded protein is CASSPRTGQLNTEAFF.

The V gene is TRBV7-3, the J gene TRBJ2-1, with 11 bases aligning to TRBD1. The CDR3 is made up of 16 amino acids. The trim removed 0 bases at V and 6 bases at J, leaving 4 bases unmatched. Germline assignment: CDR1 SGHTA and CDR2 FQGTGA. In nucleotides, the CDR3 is TGTGCCAGCAGCTTAACGGCCGGGACAGGGGGCAATGAGCAGTTCTTC. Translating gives CASSLTAGTGGNEQFF.

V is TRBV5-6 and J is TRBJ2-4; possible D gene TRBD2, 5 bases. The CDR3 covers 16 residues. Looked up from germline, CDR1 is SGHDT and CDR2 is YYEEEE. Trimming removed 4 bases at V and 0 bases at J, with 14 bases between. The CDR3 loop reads CASSKESGLAKNIQYF. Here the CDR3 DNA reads TGTGCCAGCAGCAAAGAAAGCGGCCTAGCCAAAAACATTCAGTACTTC.

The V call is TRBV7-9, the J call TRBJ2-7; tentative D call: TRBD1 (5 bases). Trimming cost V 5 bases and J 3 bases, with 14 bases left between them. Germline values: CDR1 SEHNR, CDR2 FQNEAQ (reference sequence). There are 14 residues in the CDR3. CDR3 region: CASSPRGHGYEQYF. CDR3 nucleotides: TGTGCCAGCAGCCCACGAGGACACGGCTACGAGCAGTACTTC.

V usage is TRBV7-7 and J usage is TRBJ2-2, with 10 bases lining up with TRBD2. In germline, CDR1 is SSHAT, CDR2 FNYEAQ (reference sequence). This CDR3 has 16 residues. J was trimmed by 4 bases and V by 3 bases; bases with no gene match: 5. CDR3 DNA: TGTGCCAGCAGCTTGGGACTAGCGCGGAGCACCGGGGAGCTGTTTTTT. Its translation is CASSLGLARSTGELFF.

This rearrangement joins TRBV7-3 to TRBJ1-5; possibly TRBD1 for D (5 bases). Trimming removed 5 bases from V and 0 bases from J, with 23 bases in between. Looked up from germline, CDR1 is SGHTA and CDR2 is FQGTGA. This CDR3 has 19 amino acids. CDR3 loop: CASSPLLFRTNNSNQPQHF. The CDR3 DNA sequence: TGTGCCAGCAGCCCCCTTTTATTCCGGACAAATAATAGCAATCAGCCCCAGCATTTT.

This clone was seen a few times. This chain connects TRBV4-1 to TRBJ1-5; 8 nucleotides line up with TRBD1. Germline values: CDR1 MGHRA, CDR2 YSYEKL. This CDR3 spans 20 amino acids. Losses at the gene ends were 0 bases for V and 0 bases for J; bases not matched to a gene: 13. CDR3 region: CASSQEGDRGMWRSNQPQHF. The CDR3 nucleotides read TGCGCCAGCAGCCAAGAGGGAGACAGGGGCATGTGGCGTAGCAATCAGCCCCAGCATTTT.

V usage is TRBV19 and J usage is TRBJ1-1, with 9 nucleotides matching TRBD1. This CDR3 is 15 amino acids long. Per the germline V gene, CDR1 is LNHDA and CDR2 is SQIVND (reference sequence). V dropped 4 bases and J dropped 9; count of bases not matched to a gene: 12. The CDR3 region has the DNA TGTGCCAGTAGTACCACCCCCTCCGGACAGGGGAAAGCTTTCTTT. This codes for CASSTTPSGQGKAFF.